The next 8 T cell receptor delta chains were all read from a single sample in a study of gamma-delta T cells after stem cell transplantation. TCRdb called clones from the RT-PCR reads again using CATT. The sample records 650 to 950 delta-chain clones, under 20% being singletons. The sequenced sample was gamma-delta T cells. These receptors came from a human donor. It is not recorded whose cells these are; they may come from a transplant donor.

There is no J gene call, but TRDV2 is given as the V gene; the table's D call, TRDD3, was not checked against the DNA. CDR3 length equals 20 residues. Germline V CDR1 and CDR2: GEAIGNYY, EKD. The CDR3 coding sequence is TGTGCCTGTGACACCGTACCTATCCTGGGGGATAAGGTAGACACCGATAAATTCATCTTT. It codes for CACDTVPILGDKVDTDKFIF.

In nucleotides, the CDR3 is TGTGCTCTTGGGGAATGGGCCTTCCTACTGATCTGGGTGGGGGATACAGGGCCCAGGTACACCGATAAACTCATCTTT. Its translation: CALGEWAFLLIWVGDTGPRYTDKLIF. The rearrangement joins TRDV1 to TRDJ1, with a tentative D call TRDD3 (10 bases). TCRdb records no J gene; here it was assigned by comparing the DNA to germline. Trimming stripped 2 bases from V and 0 bases from J, with 43 bases between. There are 26 residues in the CDR3. CDR1 TSWWSYY and CDR2 QGS come from the germline V gene.

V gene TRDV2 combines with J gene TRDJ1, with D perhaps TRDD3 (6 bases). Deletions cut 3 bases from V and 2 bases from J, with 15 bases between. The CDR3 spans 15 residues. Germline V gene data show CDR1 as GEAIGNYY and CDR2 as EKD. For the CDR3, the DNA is TGTGCCTGTGACGCCCTGGGGCCCGGAACCGATAAACTCATCTTT. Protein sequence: CACDALGPGTDKLIF.

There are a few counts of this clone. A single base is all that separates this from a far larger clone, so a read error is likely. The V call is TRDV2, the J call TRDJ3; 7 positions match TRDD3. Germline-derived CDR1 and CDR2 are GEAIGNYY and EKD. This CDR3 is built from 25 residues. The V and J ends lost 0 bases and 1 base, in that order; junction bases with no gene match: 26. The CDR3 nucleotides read TGTGCCTGTGACACCGTGAGTGGATGGGGGACCCCGCCTCGTTTATCGTCCTGGGACACCCGACAGATGTTTTTC. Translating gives CACDTVSGWGTPPRLSSWDTRQMFF.

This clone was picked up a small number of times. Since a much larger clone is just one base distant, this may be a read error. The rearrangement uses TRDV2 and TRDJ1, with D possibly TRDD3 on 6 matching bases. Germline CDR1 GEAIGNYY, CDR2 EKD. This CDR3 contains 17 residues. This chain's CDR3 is CACGTGRFGGNTDKLIF. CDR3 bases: TGTGCCTGTGGCACCGGACGTTTTGGGGGTAACACCGATAAACTCATCTTT.

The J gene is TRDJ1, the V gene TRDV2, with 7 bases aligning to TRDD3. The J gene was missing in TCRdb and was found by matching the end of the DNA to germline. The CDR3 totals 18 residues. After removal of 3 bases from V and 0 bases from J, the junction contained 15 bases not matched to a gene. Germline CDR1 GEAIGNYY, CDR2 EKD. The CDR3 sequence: CACDGVRLGDQYTDKLIF. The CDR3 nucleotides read TGTGCCTGTGACGGAGTACGCTTGGGGGACCAGTACACCGATAAACTCATCTTT.

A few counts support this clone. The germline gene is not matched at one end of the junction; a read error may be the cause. The chain's CDR3 is CARDTVEYTDKLIF. CDR3 DNA: TGTGCCCGTGACACCGTCGAGTACACCGATAAACTCATCTTT. This chain joins TRDV2 and TRDJ1; no clear D gene. The CDR3 extends over 14 amino acids. Germline V CDR1 and CDR2: GEAIGNYY, EKD.

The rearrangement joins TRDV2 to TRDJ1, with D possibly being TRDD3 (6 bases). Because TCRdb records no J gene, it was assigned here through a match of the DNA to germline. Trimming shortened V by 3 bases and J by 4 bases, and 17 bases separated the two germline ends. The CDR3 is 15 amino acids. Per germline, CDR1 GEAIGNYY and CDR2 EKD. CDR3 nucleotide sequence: TGTGCCTGTGACCCGGCTGGGGAAGTGATCGATAAACTCATCTTT. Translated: CACDPAGEVIDKLIF.